This TCR beta chain was recovered during a study of blood T cell repertoires in COVID-19. The germline CDR1 and CDR2 sequences are LNHDA and SQIVND (reference sequence). The CDR3 loop spans 13 amino acids. J gave up 5 bases and V 9 bases, and 5 bases lay outside the gene matches. Clones were sequenced by immunoSEQ multiplex PCR, and TCRdb holds only the in-frame ones, with some missing. The sample records around 400,000 clones, roughly nine tenths being singletons. V gene TRBV19 combines with J gene TRBJ2-2; the match to TRBD1 covers 8 bases. Sequencing was performed on PBMCs or T cells enriched from blood (not recorded which). The source is a woman aged 35 to 49 who had been exposed to COVID-19. CDR3 bases: TGTGCCAGCGGACAGGGAAGGACCGGGGAGCTGTTTTTT. As protein: CASGQGRTGELFF.